Below, 10 T cell receptor beta chains from the same sample are listed, as sequenced in a study of OX40 agonist ivuxolimab in advanced cancers. The data were produced by immunoSEQ multiplex PCR, yet TCRdb's version contains in-frame clones alone and is incomplete. The data show tens of thousands of clones, with approximately 87% seen just once and less than 4% held by the top ten. The source material was CD4+ or CD8+ T cells sorted from blood, sampled in a trial of the OX40 agonist ivuxolimab. These receptors originate from an adult with an advanced solid tumor such as melanoma, head and neck, liver or kidney cancer.

CDR3 sequence reads: CASSPRQSVSYEQYF. As DNA, the CDR3 is TGTGCCAGCTCACCGCGACAGTCTGTCTCCTACGAGCAGTACTTC. The chain is built from TRBV18 and TRBJ2-7; a possible D gene is TRBD1 (5 bases). The CDR3 spans 15 residues. Germline assignment: CDR1 KGHSH and CDR2 LQKENI. Trimming pared 3 bases from V and 0 bases from J, leaving 12 bases between.

As DNA, the CDR3 is TGTGCCAGCTCATCATACCGGACCGTTGACGAGCAGTACTTC. This translates into CASSSYRTVDEQYF. The chain employs TRBV18 and TRBJ2-7; D gene unclear. The CDR3 loop spans 14 amino acids. CDR1 KGHSH and CDR2 LQKENI come from the germline V gene. V was cut by 5 bases and J by 5 bases, with 16 bases left in between.

This CDR3 reads CSVESGRGRNTIYF. For the CDR3, the DNA is TGCAGCGTTGAATCAGGCAGGGGAAGAAACACCATATATTTT. The chain links TRBV29-1 to TRBJ1-3; perhaps TRBD1 as D (6 bases). The germline V gene encodes CDR1 SQVTM and CDR2 ANQGSEA. The germline V and J ends were trimmed by 2 bases and 5 bases, with 13 bases remaining between them. The CDR3 is made up of 14 amino acids. The variable domain in full, completed from reference TRBV29-1 and TRBJ1-3, reads SAVISQKPSRDICQRGTSLTIQCQVDSQVTMMFWYRQQPGQSLTLIATANQGSEATYESGFVIDKFPISRPNLTFSTLTVSNMSPEDSSIYLCSVESGRGRNTIYFGEGSWLTVV.

This clone was seen more than once but under ten times. V usage is TRBV11-3 and J usage is TRBJ1-1; no clear D. Per germline, CDR1 SGHNT and CDR2 YENEEA. Trimming stripped 3 bases from V and 7 bases from J, with 15 bases between. The CDR3 is 14 amino acids. The DNA of the CDR3 is TGTGCCAGCAGCTTTTCTGACGGATGGAATGAAGCTTTCTTT. The encoded protein is CASSFSDGWNEAFF.

The chain links TRBV9 to TRBJ1-4; D is uncertain. Germline assignment: CDR1 SGDLS and CDR2 YYNGEE. Trimming left V 4 bases short and J 4 bases short, with 14 bases between. There are 15 residues in the CDR3. The CDR3 protein is CASSQTGSLNEKLFF. Written as DNA, the CDR3 is TGTGCCAGCAGCCAAACCGGCAGTCTTAATGAAAAACTGTTTTTT.

The chain's CDR3 is CASSLVAQGGAFF. For the CDR3, the DNA is TGTGCCAGCAGCTTAGTAGCCCAGGGAGGGGCTTTCTTT. The chain couples TRBV7-9 to TRBJ1-1, with a tentative D call TRBD1 (5 bases). This CDR3 spans 13 amino acids. The germline V and J ends were trimmed by 1 base and 11 bases, with 14 bases remaining between them. Germline lookup yields CDR1 SEHNR and CDR2 FQNEAQ (reference sequence).

The chain employs TRBV11-2 and TRBJ2-3; possibly TRBD2 for D (5 bases). With 6 bases removed from V and 4 bases from J, the gap between germline ends came to 14 bases. The CDR3 spans 14 residues. CDR1 and CDR2 from the germline V gene are SGHAT and FQNNGV. The CDR3 protein is CASSPRGVSDTQYF. Here the CDR3 DNA reads TGTGCCAGCAGTCCTCGGGGAGTATCAGATACGCAGTATTTT.

The gene calls are TRBV30 and TRBJ2-2, with a possible D match to TRBD1 (5 bases). CDR1 is GTSNPN and CDR2 is SVGIG in the germline V gene (reference sequence). V lost 5 bases to trimming and J lost 3 bases, with 13 bases between them. The CDR3 contains 14 residues. CDR3 amino acids: CAWDQGKDTGELFF. In DNA form, the CDR3 reads TGTGCCTGGGACCAGGGAAAGGACACCGGGGAGCTGTTTTTT.

The chain joins TRBV7-2 to TRBJ2-3; D ambiguous. The CDR3 covers 12 residues. Germline CDR1 SGHTA, CDR2 FQGNSA. The V gene lost 5 bases and the J gene lost 5 bases, with 8 bases spanning the gap. DNA of the CDR3: TGTGCCAGCAGCCTAGGCGAAGATACGCAGTATTTT. Its protein product is CASSLGEDTQYF.

The rearrangement uses TRBV30 and TRBJ1-1, with D tentatively TRBD1 (6 bases). The V gene's germline CDR1 is GTSNPN and CDR2 SVGIG (reference sequence). The length of the CDR3 is 12 residues. Deletions cut 4 bases from V and 6 bases from J, with 12 bases between. In nucleotides, the CDR3 is TGTGCCTGGACCGGGGGGCTGGCTGAAGCTTTCTTT. Encoded protein: CAWTGGLAEAFF.